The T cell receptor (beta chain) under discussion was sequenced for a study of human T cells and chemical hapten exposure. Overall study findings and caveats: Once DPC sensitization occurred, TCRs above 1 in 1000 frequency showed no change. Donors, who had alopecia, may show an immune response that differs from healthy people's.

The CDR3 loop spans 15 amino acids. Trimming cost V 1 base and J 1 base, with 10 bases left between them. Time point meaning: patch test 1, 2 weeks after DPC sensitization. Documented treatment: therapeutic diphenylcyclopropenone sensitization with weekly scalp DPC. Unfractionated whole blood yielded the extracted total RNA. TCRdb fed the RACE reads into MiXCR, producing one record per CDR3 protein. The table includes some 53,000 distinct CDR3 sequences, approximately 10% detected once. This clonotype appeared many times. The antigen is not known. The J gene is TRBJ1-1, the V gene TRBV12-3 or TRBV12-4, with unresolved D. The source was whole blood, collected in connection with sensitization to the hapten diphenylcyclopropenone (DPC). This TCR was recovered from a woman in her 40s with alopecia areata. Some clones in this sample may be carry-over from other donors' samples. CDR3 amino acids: CASSLVRGGNTEAFF. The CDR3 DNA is TGTGCCAGCAGTTTAGTGAGAGGAGGGAACACTGAAGCTTTCTTT.